The T cell receptor beta chain under discussion was sequenced for a study of shared clonotypes between healthy human individuals. Study-level points and caveats: Several donors had about 5.1% of their naive CD4 clonotypes in common.

With regard to this clone: What it binds is unknown. This specimen includes other DNA sequences encoding the same CDR3.

Using about 220 ng DNA, about 29,000 T cell genomes, the sorted-subset replicate PCRs were run. The assay was immunoSEQ multiplex PCR, and TCRdb's table has in-frame clones only and misses some. Of about 2 million clones in the sample, 85% to 95% were seen once. Germline V gene sequence: CDR1 SGHRS, CDR2 YFSETQ. V lost 0 bases and J lost 6, with 7 bases in between. This CDR3 spans 14 amino acids. The sample taken for sequencing was naive CD4+ T cells sorted from blood. The subset here: CD45RA+ positively selected. This receptor was taken from a man younger than 35 in good health. V is TRBV5-1 and J is TRBJ1-6; possible D gene TRBD1, 5 bases. The CDR3 DNA is TGCGCCAGCAGCTTGGAGGGGAGTAATTCACCCCTCCACTTT. Translation: CASSLEGSNSPLHF. The whole variable domain, remainder taken from reference TRBV5-1 and TRBJ1-6, is KAGVTQTPRYLIKTRGQQVTLSCSPISGHRSVSWYQQTPGQGLQFLFEYFSETQRNKGNFPGRFSGRQFSNSRSEMNVSTLELGDSALYLCASSLEGSNSPLHFGNGTRLTVT.